This T cell receptor beta chain emerged from a study of T-cell memory formation after mild COVID-19. Constant-segment primers and 5'RACE yielded cDNA libraries for TCR alpha and TCR beta, each carrying sample barcodes and UMIs. TCRdb reprocessed the 5' RACE reads via MiXCR and lists one record per CDR3 protein. This table holds about 180,000 distinct CDR3 sequences, about 18% found once. CDR1 and CDR2 from the germline V gene are SGHVS and FNYEAQ. The CDR3 is made up of 18 amino acids. V lost 0 bases to trimming and J lost 1 base; unmatched junction nucleotides: 8. Findings of the study overall: Balance between CD4 and CD8 was seen in clones contracting day 15 to 85, and a CD4+ lean was seen in later expanders.

Note on this clonotype: Its antigen is currently unknown.

The chain has TRBV7-6 and TRBJ2-7, with 11 positions matching TRBD2. The sequence was obtained from a man between 18 and 35 years old who had mild COVID-19 (a few samples of this study predate the infection). Cell type and time point are not known. Material: PBMCs or a T cell subset sorted from them (not recorded which). Here the CDR3 DNA reads TGTGCCAGCAGCTTAGCGGTTAGCGGGGGGGTATCTTCCTACGAGCAGTACTTC. This codes for CASSLAVSGGVSSYEQYF.